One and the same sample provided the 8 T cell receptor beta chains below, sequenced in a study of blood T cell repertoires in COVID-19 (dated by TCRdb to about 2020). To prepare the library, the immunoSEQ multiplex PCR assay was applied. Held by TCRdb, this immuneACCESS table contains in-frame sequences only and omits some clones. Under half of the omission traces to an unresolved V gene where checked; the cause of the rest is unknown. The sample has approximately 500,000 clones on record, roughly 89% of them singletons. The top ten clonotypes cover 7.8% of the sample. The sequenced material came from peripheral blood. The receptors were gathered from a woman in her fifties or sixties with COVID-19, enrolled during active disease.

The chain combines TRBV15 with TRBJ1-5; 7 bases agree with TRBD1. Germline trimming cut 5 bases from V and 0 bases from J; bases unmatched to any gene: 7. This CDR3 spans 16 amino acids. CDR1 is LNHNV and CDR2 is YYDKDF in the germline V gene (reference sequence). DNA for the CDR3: TGTGCCACCAGCCTACGGACAGGCTATAGCAATCAGCCCCAGCATTTT. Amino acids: CATSLRTGYSNQPQHF.

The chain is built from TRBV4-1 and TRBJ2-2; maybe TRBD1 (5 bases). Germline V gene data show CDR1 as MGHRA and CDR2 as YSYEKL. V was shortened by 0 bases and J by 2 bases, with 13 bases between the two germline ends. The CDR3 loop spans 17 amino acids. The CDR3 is CASSQDVRRGNTGELFF. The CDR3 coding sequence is TGCGCCAGCAGCCAAGATGTCCGAAGGGGCAACACCGGGGAGCTGTTTTTT.

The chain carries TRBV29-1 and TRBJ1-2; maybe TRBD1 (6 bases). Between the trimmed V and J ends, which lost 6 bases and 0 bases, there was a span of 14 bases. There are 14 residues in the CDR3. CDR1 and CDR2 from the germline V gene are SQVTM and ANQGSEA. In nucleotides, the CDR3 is TGCAGCGTCGCGCCCGGGGGGCCTAACTATGGCTACACCTTC. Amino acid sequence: CSVAPGGPNYGYTF.

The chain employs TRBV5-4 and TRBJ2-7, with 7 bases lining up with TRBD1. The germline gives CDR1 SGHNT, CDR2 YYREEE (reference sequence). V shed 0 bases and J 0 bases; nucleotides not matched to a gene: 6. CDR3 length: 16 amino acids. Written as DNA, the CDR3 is TGTGCCAGCAGCTTGGCCGGCGGACAGGTCTCCTACGAGCAGTACTTC. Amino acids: CASSLAGGQVSYEQYF.

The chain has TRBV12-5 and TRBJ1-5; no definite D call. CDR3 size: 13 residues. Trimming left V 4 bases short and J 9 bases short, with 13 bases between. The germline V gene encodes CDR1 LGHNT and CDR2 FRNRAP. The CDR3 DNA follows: TGTGCTAGTGGTTCCCTACTTTCCCTGCCCCAGCATTTT. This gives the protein CASGSLLSLPQHF.

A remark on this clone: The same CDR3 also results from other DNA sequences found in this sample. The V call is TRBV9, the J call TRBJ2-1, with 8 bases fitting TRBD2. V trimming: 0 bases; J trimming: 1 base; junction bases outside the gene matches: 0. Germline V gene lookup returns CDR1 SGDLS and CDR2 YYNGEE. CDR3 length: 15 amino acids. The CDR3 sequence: CASSVAGGSYNEQFF. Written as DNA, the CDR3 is TGTGCCAGCAGCGTAGCGGGGGGGTCCTACAATGAGCAGTTCTTC.

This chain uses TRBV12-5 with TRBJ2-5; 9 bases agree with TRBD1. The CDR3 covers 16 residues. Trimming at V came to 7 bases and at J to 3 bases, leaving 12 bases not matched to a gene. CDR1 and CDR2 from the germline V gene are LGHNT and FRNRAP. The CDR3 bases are TGTGCTAGTGCCCCGTACGGGGGACAGGGCGAAGAGACCCAGTACTTC. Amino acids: CASAPYGGQGEETQYF.

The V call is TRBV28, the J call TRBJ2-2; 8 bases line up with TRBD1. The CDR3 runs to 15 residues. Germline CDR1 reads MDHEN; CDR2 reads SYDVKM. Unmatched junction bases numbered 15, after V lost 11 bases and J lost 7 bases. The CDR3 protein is CACRPGGLTGGELFF. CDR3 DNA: TGTGCCTGTCGCCCAGGGGGCCTGACCGGCGGGGAGCTGTTTTTT.